This TCR beta chain was captured in a study of T cell responses to AZD1222 COVID-19 vaccine. Study-wide results and caveats: Spike-specific TCR breadth rose after two AZD1222 doses, and depth rose as well.

In regard to this clone: No antigen is known for it.

Assay: immunoSEQ multiplex PCR; the TCRdb copy retains only in-frame clones and omits some. This table holds roughly 93,000 clones, approximately 89% found once. In germline, CDR1 is LGHDT, CDR2 YNNKEL (reference sequence). Trimming took 3 bases from V and 4 from J, leaving 9 bases between them. CDR3 size: 13 residues. The chain has TRBV3-1 (or the pseudogene TRBV3-2) and TRBJ1-2, with D unresolved. The TCR comes from an adult in good health. The specimen was peripheral blood, collected on day 0 of MenACWY control vaccination. CDR3 sequence (DNA): TGTGCCAGCAGCCAGGGTAACATCTATGGCTACACCTTC. It is translated as CASSQGNIYGYTF.